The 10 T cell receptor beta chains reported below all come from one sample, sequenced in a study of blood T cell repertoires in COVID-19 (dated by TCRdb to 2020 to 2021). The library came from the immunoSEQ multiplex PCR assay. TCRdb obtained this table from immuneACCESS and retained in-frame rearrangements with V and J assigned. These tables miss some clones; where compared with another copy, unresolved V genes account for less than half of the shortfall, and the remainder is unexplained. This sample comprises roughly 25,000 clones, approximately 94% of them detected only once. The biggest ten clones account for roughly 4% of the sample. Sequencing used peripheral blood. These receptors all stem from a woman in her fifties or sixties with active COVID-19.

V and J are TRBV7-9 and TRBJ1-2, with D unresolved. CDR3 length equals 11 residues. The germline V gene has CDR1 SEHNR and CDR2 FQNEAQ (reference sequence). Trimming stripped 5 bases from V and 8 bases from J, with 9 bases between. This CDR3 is CASSGTRGYTF. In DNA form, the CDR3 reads TGTGCCAGCAGCGGTACGAGGGGCTACACCTTC.

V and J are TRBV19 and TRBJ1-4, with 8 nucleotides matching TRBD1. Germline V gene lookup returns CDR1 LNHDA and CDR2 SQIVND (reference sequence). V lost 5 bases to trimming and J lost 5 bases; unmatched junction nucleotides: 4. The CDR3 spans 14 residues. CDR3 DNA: TGTGCCAGTAGTCGGACAGGGATAAATGAAAAACTGTTTTTT. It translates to CASSRTGINEKLFF. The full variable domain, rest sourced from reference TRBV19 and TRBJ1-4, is DGGITQSPKYLFRKEGQNVTLSCEQNLNHDAMYWYRQDPGQGLRLIYYSQIVNDFQKGDIAEGYSVSREKKESFPLTVTSAQKNPTAFYLCASSRTGINEKLFFGSGTQLSVL.

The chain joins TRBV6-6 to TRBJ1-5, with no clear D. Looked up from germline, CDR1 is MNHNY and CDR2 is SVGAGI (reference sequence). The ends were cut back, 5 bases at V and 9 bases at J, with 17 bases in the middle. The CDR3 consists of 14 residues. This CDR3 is CASSRKGSEGPQHF. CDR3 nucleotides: TGTGCCAGCAGTCGCAAGGGTTCTGAGGGGCCCCAGCATTTT.

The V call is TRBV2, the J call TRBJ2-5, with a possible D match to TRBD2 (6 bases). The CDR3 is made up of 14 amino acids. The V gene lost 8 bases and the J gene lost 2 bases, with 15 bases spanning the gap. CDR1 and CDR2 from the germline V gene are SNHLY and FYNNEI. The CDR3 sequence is CASSRLRGQETQYF. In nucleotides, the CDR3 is TGTGCCAGCTCAAGGCTCCGGGGGCAAGAGACCCAGTACTTC.

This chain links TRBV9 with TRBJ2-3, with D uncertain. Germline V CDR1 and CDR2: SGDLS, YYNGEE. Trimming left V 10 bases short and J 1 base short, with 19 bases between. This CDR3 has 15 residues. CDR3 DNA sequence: TGTGCCTCCTCCGAGGCCTCCGAGCGCACAGATACGCAGTATTTT. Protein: CASSEASERTDTQYF.

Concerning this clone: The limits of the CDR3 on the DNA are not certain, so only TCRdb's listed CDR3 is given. CDR3: CASTFGSSPFSYEQYF. The J gene is TRBJ2-7, the V gene TRBV7-9; the table's D gene call, TRBD2, was not cross checked with the DNA. CDR1 is SEHNR and CDR2 is FQNEAQ in the germline V gene (reference sequence). The CDR3 spans 16 amino acids, including both terminal residues.

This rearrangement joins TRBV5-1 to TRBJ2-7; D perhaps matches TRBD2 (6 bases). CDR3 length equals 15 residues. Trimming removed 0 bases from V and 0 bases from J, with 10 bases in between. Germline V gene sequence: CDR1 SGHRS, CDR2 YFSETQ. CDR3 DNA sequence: TGCGCCAGCAGCTTGGCCGGAGGGATCTCCTACGAGCAGTACGTC. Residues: CASSLAGGISYEQYV.

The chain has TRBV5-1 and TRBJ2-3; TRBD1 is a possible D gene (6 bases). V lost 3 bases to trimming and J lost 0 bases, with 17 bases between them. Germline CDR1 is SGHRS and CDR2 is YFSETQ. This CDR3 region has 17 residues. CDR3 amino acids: CASSSGLQGSSTDTQYF. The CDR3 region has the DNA TGCGCCAGCAGCTCCGGTCTACAGGGTTCTAGCACAGATACGCAGTATTTT.

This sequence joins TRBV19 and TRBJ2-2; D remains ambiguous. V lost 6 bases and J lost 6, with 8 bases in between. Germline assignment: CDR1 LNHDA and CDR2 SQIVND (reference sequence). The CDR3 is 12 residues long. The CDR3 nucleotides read TGTGCCAGTAGCCTAGGTTCCGGGGAGCTGTTTTTT. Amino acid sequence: CASSLGSGELFF.

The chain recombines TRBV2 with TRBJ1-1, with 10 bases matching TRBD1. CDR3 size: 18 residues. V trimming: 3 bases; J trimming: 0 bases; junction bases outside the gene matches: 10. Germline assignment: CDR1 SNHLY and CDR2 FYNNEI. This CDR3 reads CASSEFGGDRGLNTEAFF. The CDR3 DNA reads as TGTGCCAGCAGTGAGTTTGGGGGGGACAGGGGTTTGAACACTGAAGCTTTCTTT. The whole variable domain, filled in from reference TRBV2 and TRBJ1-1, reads EPEVTQTPSHQVTQMGQEVILRCVPISNHLYFYWYRQILGQKVEFLVSFYNNEISEKSEIFDDQFSVERPDGSNFTLKIRSTKLEDSAMYFCASSEFGGDRGLNTEAFFGQGTRLTVV.